This T cell receptor (beta chain) was found in a study of shared clonotypes between healthy human individuals. Between the trimmed V and J ends, which lost 5 bases and 6 bases, there was a span of 12 bases. From germline, CDR1 is SGHNT and CDR2 YYREEE (reference sequence). The CDR3 is 13 amino acids. Clones were read by immunoSEQ multiplex PCR, and TCRdb kept only the in-frame ones, dropping some. The sample contains fewer than 1.8 million clones, approximately 98.5% of which appear only once. V is TRBV5-4 and J is TRBJ2-1, with D tentatively TRBD1 (6 bases). Sequencing was done on a sample of naive CD4+ T cells sorted from blood. Documented subset: CD45RA+ positively selected. This TCR was recovered from a man aged 30 to 39 in good health. CDR3 DNA: TGTGCCAGCAGAAGGACAGCTACCAATGAGCAGTTCTTC. Translated: CASRRTATNEQFF.